This entry lists 10 T cell receptor beta chains sequenced from one sample in a study of cytomegalovirus exposure and HLA in healthy donors. The method was immunoSEQ multiplex PCR; TCRdb's version includes in-frame clones alone and lacks a portion of them. The sample carries 200,000 to 250,000 clones, roughly 84% recorded once. The sample consisted of PBMCs. The receptors derive from a woman aged 25 to 39 in good health and CMV-seropositive.

This clone has only a few counts. The rearrangement uses TRBV10-3 and TRBJ1-2; no firm D call. Germline values: CDR1 ENHRY, CDR2 SYGVKD. V gave up 0 bases and J gave up 5 bases, with 16 bases separating them. The CDR3 covers 16 residues. CDR3 sequence (DNA): TGTGCCATCAGTGAGTCAGGAGGGCGAGCGGGATATGGCTACACCTTC. This gives the protein CAISESGGRAGYGYTF.

The chain couples TRBV30 to TRBJ2-5; D gene uncertain. The CDR3 spans 14 residues. Germline lookup yields CDR1 GTSNPN and CDR2 SVGIG (reference sequence). Trimming took 3 bases from V and 2 from J, leaving 13 bases between them. CDR3 in amino acids: CAWRSGGAQETQYF. Written as DNA, the CDR3 is TGTGCCTGGAGATCGGGCGGCGCACAAGAGACCCAGTACTTC.

The V call is TRBV7-2, the J call TRBJ1-1, with 9 bases identical to TRBD1. After removal of 8 bases from V and 1 base from J, the junction contained 11 bases not matched to a gene. This CDR3 is 16 amino acids long. CDR1 is SGHTA and CDR2 is FQGNSA in the germline V gene. The CDR3 region has the DNA TGTGCCAGCGGCCGGGACAGGGTGATTGGGAACACTGAAGCTTTCTTT. Translation: CASGRDRVIGNTEAFF.

J is TRBJ1-3 and V is TRBV5-1; 7 nucleotides align to TRBD1. The CDR3 has 15 amino acids. Germline CDR1 is SGHRS and CDR2 is YFSETQ. The V and J ends lost 5 bases and 0 bases, in that order; junction bases with no gene match: 5. CDR3 region: CASSRTGSSGNTIYF. The CDR3 nucleotides are TGCGCCAGCAGTCGGACAGGCAGCTCTGGAAACACCATATATTTT. The full variable domain, rest sourced from reference TRBV5-1 and TRBJ1-3, is KAGVTQTPRYLIKTRGQQVTLSCSPISGHRSVSWYQQTPGQGLQFLFEYFSETQRNKGNFPGRFSGRQFSNSRSEMNVSTLELGDSALYLCASSRTGSSGNTIYFGEGSWLTVV.

The CDR3 sequence is CASSEDPRMDLNYGYTF. For the CDR3, the DNA is TGTGCCAGCAGTGAAGACCCACGGATGGACCTTAACTATGGCTACACCTTC. The chain carries TRBV6-1 and TRBJ1-2; no reliable D call. The CDR3 is 17 residues long. The V and J ends lost 1 base and 1 base respectively, with 16 bases between them. The germline gives CDR1 MNHNS, CDR2 SASEGT.

This rearrangement joins TRBV19 to TRBJ2-2; 8 nucleotides agree with TRBD1. Looked up from germline, CDR1 is LNHDA and CDR2 is SQIVND (reference sequence). The CDR3 is 15 residues long. Trimming removed 1 base from V and 5 bases from J; junction bases left unmatched: 3. Here the CDR3 DNA reads TGTGCCAGTAGTATAGTTCGACAGGGGACCGGGGAGCTGTTTTTT. It codes for CASSIVRQGTGELFF.

J is TRBJ2-3 and V is TRBV4-1; D could derive from TRBD1 or TRBD2 (6 bases each). V was trimmed by 4 bases and J by 6 bases, leaving 17 bases between them. Per germline, CDR1 MGHRA and CDR2 YSYEKL. The CDR3 loop spans 15 amino acids. CDR3 nucleotide sequence: TGCGCCAGCAGCCCTGGGGGGCGCCCGTACGATACGCAGTATTTT. This encodes CASSPGGRPYDTQYF.

This sequence joins TRBV5-5 and TRBJ2-3, with 12 bases fitting TRBD1. The J segment lost 3 bases and the V segment lost 4 bases, leaving 9 bases of the junction unmatched. In germline, CDR1 is SGHKS, CDR2 YYEKEE (reference sequence). The length of the CDR3 is 17 residues. DNA for the CDR3: TGTGCCAGCAGCCGGGGGACAGGGGGCACGGGGACAGATACGCAGTATTTT. Translated, it gives CASSRGTGGTGTDTQYF.

The chain recombines TRBV9 with TRBJ1-2, with no clear D. The germline V gene encodes CDR1 SGDLS and CDR2 YYNGEE. The germline V and J ends were trimmed by 7 bases and 5 bases, with 9 bases remaining between them. The CDR3 is made up of 11 amino acids. In DNA, the CDR3 is TGTGCCAGCGGCGACTTGTATGGCTACACCTTC. Encoded protein: CASGDLYGYTF.

The chain links TRBV30 to TRBJ1-5, with no clear D. Germline CDR1 GTSNPN, CDR2 SVGIG (reference sequence). V lost 1 base and J lost 3, with 7 bases in between. The CDR3 sequence is 13 residues long. The CDR3 bases are TGTGCCTGGAGTGGACATAACAATCAGCCCCAGCATTTT. This sequence encodes CAWSGHNNQPQHF.